The 9 T cell receptor beta chains listed next were all sequenced from one sample in a study of cytomegalovirus exposure and HLA in healthy donors. The study ran its PCR with 60 Vbeta and 13 Jbeta primers. Profiling relied on immunoSEQ multiplex PCR, and the TCRdb table lists in-frame clones only, not all of them. The sample holds 150,000 to 200,000 clones, over 65% seen once. Sequences were obtained from PBMCs. Source of these receptors: a man between 60 and 75 years old in good health and CMV-seronegative.

V usage is TRBV5-4 and J usage is TRBJ2-7; TRBD1 matches 10 bases. Losses at the gene ends were 4 bases for V and 2 bases for J; bases not matched to a gene: 6. The CDR3 is 15 residues long. Germline loops: CDR1 SGHNT, CDR2 YYREEE (reference sequence). The CDR3 nucleotides read TGTGCCAGCAGCCCCGGACAGGGGGTTACCTACGAGCAGTACTTC. Protein: CASSPGQGVTYEQYF.

This chain joins TRBV6-1 and TRBJ2-6; D remains unclear. Between the trimmed V and J ends, which lost 2 bases and 4 bases, there was a span of 15 bases. Germline V lookup: CDR1 MNHNS, CDR2 SASEGT. The CDR3 loop spans 17 amino acids. The CDR3 sequence is CASSESPRRGGANVLTF. CDR3 in DNA: TGTGCCAGCAGTGAAAGTCCGCGAAGAGGCGGGGCCAACGTCCTGACTTTC.

Concerning this clone itself: A read error may produce the germline difference seen at one junction end. This rearrangement joins TRBV7-9 to TRBJ2-3; TRBD1 is a possible D gene (6 bases). This CDR3 is 12 amino acids long. Germline CDR1 is SEHNR and CDR2 is FQNEAQ (reference sequence). CDR3 nucleotides: TGTTCCAGCAGCACAACAGGGGATACGCAGTATTTT. It specifies CSSSTTGDTQYF. Complete variable domain (other parts from reference TRBV7-9 and TRBJ2-3): DTGVSQNPRHKITKRGQNVTFRCDPISEHNRLYWYRQTLGQGPEFLTYFQNEAQLEKSRLLSDRFSAERPKGSFSTLEIQRTEQGDSAMYLCSSSTTGDTQYFGPGTRLTVL.

This chain links TRBV28 with TRBJ1-2; D gene ambiguous. The germline V gene encodes CDR1 MDHEN and CDR2 SYDVKM. The CDR3 loop spans 11 amino acids. V lost 6 bases and J 3 bases, leaving 5 bases between the germline ends. CDR3 DNA sequence: TGTGCCAGCAGGCTAGACTATGGCTACACCTTC. This translates into CASRLDYGYTF.

The chain is built from TRBV6-1 and TRBJ2-5; weak D call: TRBD2 (6 bases). Gene TRBJ2-7 matches the end of the DNA better, so the J call may be wrong. The CDR3 loop spans 13 amino acids. Germline-derived CDR1 and CDR2 are MNHNS and SASEGT. The CDR3 reads CASSEARGREQYF. The CDR3 region has the DNA TGTGCCAGCAGTGAAGCGCGGGGCCGCGAGCAGTACTTC.

The chain recombines TRBV7-8 with TRBJ2-7; D might be TRBD2 (7 bases). From germline, CDR1 is SGHVS and CDR2 FQNEAQ. V lost 2 bases to trimming and J lost 6 bases, with 14 bases between them. The CDR3 totals 14 residues. The CDR3 spells CASSLRGGAGEQYF. Written as DNA, the CDR3 is TGTGCCAGCAGCTTAAGAGGGGGGGCTGGCGAGCAGTACTTC.

The genes are TRBV5-1 and TRBJ1-4; weak D call: TRBD1 (5 bases). The V gene lost 4 bases and the J gene lost 3 bases, with 22 bases spanning the gap. Germline V gene lookup returns CDR1 SGHRS and CDR2 YFSETQ. The CDR3 covers 18 residues. The CDR3 nucleotides read TGCGCCAGCAGCCCCGAGCTCCTTCGCGGGGGGGCTAATGAAAAACTGTTTTTT. It specifies CASSPELLRGGANEKLFF.

The CDR3 sequence: CASSSTLSYEQYF. The CDR3 nucleotides are TGCGCCAGCAGCTCTACCCTCTCCTACGAGCAGTACTTC. This chain connects TRBV5-1 to TRBJ2-7; the D is unclear. The CDR3 runs 13 residues. The germline V and J ends were trimmed by 3 bases and 0 bases, with 7 bases remaining between them. Germline assignment: CDR1 SGHRS and CDR2 YFSETQ.

This chain connects TRBV27 to TRBJ1-2, with TRBD1 identical over 8 bases. There are 15 residues in the CDR3. The J segment lost 4 bases and the V segment lost 6 bases, leaving 10 bases of the junction unmatched. Germline CDR1 and CDR2: MNHEY and SMNVEV (reference sequence). The CDR3 sequence: CASRQTSGGGYGYTF. CDR3 bases: TGTGCCAGCAGGCAAACCTCAGGGGGCGGCTATGGCTACACCTTC.